The present entry profiles one TCR beta chain with its context. The sample belongs to a study of blood T cell repertoires in COVID-19. The table came from immunoSEQ multiplex PCR; TCRdb's copy has only in-frame clones and leaves some out. Among fewer than 200,000 clones, about 80% were seen once, and the ten largest hold about an eighth. The V and J ends lost 0 bases and 7 bases, in that order; junction bases with no gene match: 11. The germline V gene encodes CDR1 LNHNV and CDR2 YYDKDF (reference sequence). The CDR3 spans 16 residues. This chain uses TRBV15 with TRBJ1-2, with TRBD1 matching 7 bases. The sequenced sample consisted of PBMCs or T cells enriched from blood (not recorded which). The source is a man in his fifties who had recovered from COVID-19. The CDR3 reads CATSRDRVQGTFGYTF. In nucleotides, the CDR3 is TGTGCCACCAGCAGAGATAGGGTACAGGGGACTTTTGGCTACACCTTC.